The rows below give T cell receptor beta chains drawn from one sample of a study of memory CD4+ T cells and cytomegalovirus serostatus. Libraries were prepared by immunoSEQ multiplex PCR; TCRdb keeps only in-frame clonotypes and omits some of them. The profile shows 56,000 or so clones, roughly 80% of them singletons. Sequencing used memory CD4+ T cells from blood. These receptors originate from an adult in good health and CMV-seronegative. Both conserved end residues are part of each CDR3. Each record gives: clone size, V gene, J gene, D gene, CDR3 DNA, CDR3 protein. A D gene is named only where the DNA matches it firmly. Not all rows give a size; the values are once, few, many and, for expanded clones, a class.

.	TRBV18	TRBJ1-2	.	TGTGCCAGCTCACCCTCCGCCGGGCCTTCTCGTTCTGACTATGGCTACACCTTC	CASSPSAGPSRSDYGYTF
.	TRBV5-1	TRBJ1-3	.	TGCGCCAGCAGCTTCGGACAGGGAAACACCATATATTTT	CASSFGQGNTIYF
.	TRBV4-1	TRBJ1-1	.	TGCGCCAGCAGCCGTGGGACCTCCTGGGACACTGAAGCTTTCTTT	CASSRGTSWDTEAFF
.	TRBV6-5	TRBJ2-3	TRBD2	TGTGCCAGCAGACCCGGACTAGCGGGGGCAGATACGCAGTATTTT	CASRPGLAGADTQYF
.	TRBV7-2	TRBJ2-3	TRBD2	TGTGCCAGCAGCCCCCACGGACTAGCGGGGGGAAGGGATACGCAGTATTTT	CASSPHGLAGGRDTQYF
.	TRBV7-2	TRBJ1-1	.	TGTGCCAGCAGCTCCTCCGGGCCAGGGGATAAATACACTGAAGCTTTCTTT	CASSSSGPGDKYTEAFF
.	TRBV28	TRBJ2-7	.	TGTGCCAGTCGGGATTGGGGGCGGTCCTACGAGCAGTACTTC	CASRDWGRSYEQYF
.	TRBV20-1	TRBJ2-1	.	TGCAGTGCTAGACCCGGCAATGAGCAGTTCTTC	CSARPGNEQFF
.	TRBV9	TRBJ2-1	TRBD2	TGTGCCAGCAGCCTTGGACTAGCGTACAATGAGCAGTTCTTC	CASSLGLAYNEQFF
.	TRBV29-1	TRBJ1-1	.	TGCAGCGCCGATACCCCCCGCCGGGGGAGGAACACTGAAGCTTTCTTT	CSADTPRRGRNTEAFF
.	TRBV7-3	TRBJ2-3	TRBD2	TGTGCCAGCAGCAAGACTAGCGGCACAGATACGCAGTATTTT	CASSKTSGTDTQYF
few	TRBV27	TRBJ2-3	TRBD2	TGTGCCAGCAGTTTTAGCGGGGGCCCCGGGGATACGCAGTATTTT	CASSFSGGPGDTQYF
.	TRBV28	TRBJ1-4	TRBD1	TGTGCCAGCAGGGTACAGACAGGGCCCTTTGAAAAACTGTTTTTT	CASRVQTGPFEKLFF
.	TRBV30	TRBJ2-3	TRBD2	TGTGCCTGGAGCAACGGACTAGCGGGGACAGATACGCAGTATTTT	CAWSNGLAGTDTQYF
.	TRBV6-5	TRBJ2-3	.	TGTGCCAGCACTCACGGAGGTCCCGCAGATACGCAGTATTTT	CASTHGGPADTQYF
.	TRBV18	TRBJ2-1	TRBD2	TGTGCCAGCTCACCTCTGACTAGCGGGGGGTTAGAGCAGTTCTTC	CASSPLTSGGLEQFF
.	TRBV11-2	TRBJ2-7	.	TGTGCCAGCAGTCAGGGGGGATCTCGGCAGTACTTC	CASSQGGSRQYF
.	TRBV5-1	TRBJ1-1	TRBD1	TGCGCCAGCAGCTGGGGACAGGGTAGCACTGAAGCTTTCTTT	CASSWGQGSTEAFF